This T cell receptor beta chain stems from a study of T cell responses to AZD1222 COVID-19 vaccine. General study results and limits: Spike-specific TCR breadth and depth went up after people got two AZD1222 doses.

Points on this clone: As yet, its antigen is unknown.

Sequenced by immunoSEQ multiplex PCR; TCRdb stores in-frame clones only, minus some. The sample carries approximately 130,000 clones, approximately 92% recorded once. This material consisted of peripheral blood, taken 28 days after the second dose of the MenACWY control vaccine. The receptor was derived from an adult who received the MenACWY meningococcal vaccine as a control.

The CDR3 DNA sequence: TGTGCCAGTAGTATTAGTGGTAGGTATCAGCCCCAGCATTTT. Translating it yields CASSISGRYQPQHF. This rearrangement joins TRBV19 to TRBJ1-5, with D uncertain. V was trimmed by 3 bases and J by 5 bases, leaving 11 bases between them. The CDR3 is made up of 14 amino acids. The germline CDR1 and CDR2 sequences are LNHDA and SQIVND (reference sequence).